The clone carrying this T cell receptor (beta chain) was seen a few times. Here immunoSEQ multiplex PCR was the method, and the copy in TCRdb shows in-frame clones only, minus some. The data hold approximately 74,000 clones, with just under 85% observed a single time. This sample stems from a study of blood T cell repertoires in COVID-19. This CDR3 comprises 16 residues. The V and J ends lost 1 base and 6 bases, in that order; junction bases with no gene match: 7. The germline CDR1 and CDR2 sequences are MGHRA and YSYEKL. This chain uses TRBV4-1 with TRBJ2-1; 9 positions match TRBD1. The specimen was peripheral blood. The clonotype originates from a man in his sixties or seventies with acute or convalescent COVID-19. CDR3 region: CASSQADRGVRNEQFF. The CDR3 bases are TGCGCCAGCAGCCAAGCGGACAGGGGTGTTCGCAATGAGCAGTTCTTC.